This is a list of T cell receptor beta chains from one sample in a study of cytomegalovirus exposure and HLA in healthy donors. Clones were sequenced by immunoSEQ multiplex PCR, and TCRdb holds only the in-frame ones, with some missing. This sample has about 100,000 clones; around 76% occur once, and the top ten carry about 4%. Sequencing was carried out using PBMCs. These receptor sequences come from a woman between 45 and 60 years old in good health and CMV-seropositive. CDR3s include the opening cysteine and the closing phenylalanine or tryptophan. The D gene is left open where the match is weak. The size of a clone is reported for some rows only, either as once, few or many, or as a class for expanded clones.

abundance | d_gene | j_gene | v_gene | CDR3nt | CDR3aa
- | TRBD1 | TRBJ1-2 | TRBV5-1 | TGCGCCAGCAGCTTCGGGACAGGGAACTATGGCTACACCTTC | CASSFGTGNYGYTF
- | TRBD1 | TRBJ1-5 | TRBV19 | TGTGCCAGTAGTATAGACCCGGGACAGAGCAATCAGCCCCAGCATTTT | CASSIDPGQSNQPQHF
few | - | TRBJ2-7 | TRBV9 | TGTGCCAGCAGCGTCGCGGGATCTGCCTACGAGCAGTACTTC | CASSVAGSAYEQYF
- | TRBD2 | TRBJ2-2 | TRBV30 | TGTGCCTGGAGTCGGGGGGCCGGGGAGCTGTTTTTT | CAWSRGAGELFF
- | TRBD2 | TRBJ2-3 | TRBV4-1 | TGCGCCAGCAGCCACCCTACTAGCGGGAGGCCCAATCGAGACAGCACAGATACGCAGTATTTT | CASSHPTSGRPNRDSTDTQYF
- | - | TRBJ1-5 | TRBV23-1 | TGCGCCAGCCAGTCGGGGAATCAGCCCCAGCATTTT | CASQSGNQPQHF
- | - | TRBJ2-7 | TRBV2 | TGTGCCAGCAGTCCCCAAGACAGGAGCTCCTACGAGCAGTACTTC | CASSPQDRSSYEQYF
- | - | TRBJ1-2 | TRBV30 | TGTGCCTGGAGTGTAGGGGTAGGAAACTATGGCTACACCTTC | CAWSVGVGNYGYTF
once | - | TRBJ1-2 | TRBV19 | TGTGCCAGTAGTTGGGCAGGGGACTATGGCTACACCTTC | CASSWAGDYGYTF
- | - | TRBJ1-1 | TRBV5-1 | TGCGCCAGCAGCTTGGCCCGCGGGACTCATAGGAACACTGAAGCTTTCTTT | CASSLARGTHRNTEAFF
- | - | TRBJ1-2 | TRBV29-1 | TGCAGCGTACACAGTGGAGGCTACACCTTC | CSVHSGGYTF
- | TRBD1 | TRBJ1-3 | TRBV5-1 | TGCGCCAGCAGCGGGGACAGCTCTGGAAACACCATATATTTT | CASSGDSSGNTIYF
- | TRBD2 | TRBJ2-7 | TRBV30 | TGTGCCTGGAAGACTAGCGGGTCGCCTTCCTACGAGCAGTACTTC | CAWKTSGSPSYEQYF
- | - | TRBJ1-1 | TRBV7-3 | TGTGCCAGCAGCCCTGGAGGGAACACTGAAGCTTTCTTT | CASSPGGNTEAFF
few | - | TRBJ1-2 | TRBV2 | TGTGCCAGCAGTGAAGCGCAGGGCAGATCGTATGGCTACACCTTC | CASSEAQGRSYGYTF
- | TRBD1 | TRBJ1-1 | TRBV7-9 | TGTGCCAGCAGCTCACAGGGGGAAGCTTTCTTT | CASSSQGEAFF
few | - | TRBJ1-1 | TRBV9 | TGTGCCAGCAGCGTAGCGGTAACGACAGGTGAAGCTTTCTTT | CASSVAVTTGEAFF
- | TRBD1 | TRBJ1-3 | TRBV9 | TGTGCCAGCAGCGTAGACAGGGGTGGTGGAAACACCATATATTTT | CASSVDRGGGNTIYF
- | - | TRBJ2-7 | TRBV4-1 | TGCGCCAGCAGCCAGGTGGGAGCCATCTACGAGCAGTACTTC | CASSQVGAIYEQYF
- | - | TRBJ2-7 | TRBV5-1 | TGCGCCAGCAGCTTGGACTTGACCTACGAGCAGTACTTC | CASSLDLTYEQYF
- | TRBD2 | TRBJ2-2 | TRBV10-2 | TGCGCCAGCGGGATTATCCCGCGGGGGGACACCGGGGAGCTGTTTTTT | CASGIIPRGDTGELFF
once | - | TRBJ2-1 | TRBV6-6 | TGTGCCAGCAGTTACTCCAGCTCCTACAATGAGCAGTTCTTC | CASSYSSSYNEQFF
- | - | TRBJ2-3 | TRBV2 | TGTGCCGGACTGCGGGATACGCAGTATTTT | CAGLRDTQYF
- | - | TRBJ1-2 | TRBV7-3 | TGTGCCAGCAGCTTAGATCAGAACTATGGCTACACCTTC | CASSLDQNYGYTF
few | TRBD1 | TRBJ2-1 | TRBV4-2 | TGTGCCAGCAGCCAAATAGGAACCGGGACAGGGGCCTACAATGAGCAGTTCTTC | CASSQIGTGTGAYNEQFF
- | TRBD2 | TRBJ2-7 | TRBV19 | TGTGCCAGTAGTATTAACCCACTAGCGCGCGAGCAGTACTTC | CASSINPLAREQYF
- | - | TRBJ2-3 | TRBV20-1 | TGCAGTGCTATGCCTATCGATACGCAGTATTTT | CSAMPIDTQYF
- | TRBD1 | TRBJ2-7 | TRBV27 | TGTGCCAGCAGTTTAGGGACAGTCTCAGGCGAGCAGTACTTC | CASSLGTVSGEQYF
- | - | TRBJ1-2 | TRBV7-9 | TGTGCCAGCAGCTGGGGGGGAGGTCCCTATGGCTACACCTTC | CASSWGGGPYGYTF
- | - | TRBJ2-3 | TRBV4-1 | TGCGCCAGCAGCCAGCCCCTTCCTAAGAGGGAGGCCAGCACAGATACGCAGTATTTT | CASSQPLPKREASTDTQYF
- | TRBD1 | TRBJ2-2 | TRBV7-7 | TGTGCTAGCAGCTTGGGGACAGGGCTAACCGGGGAGCTGTTTTTT | CASSLGTGLTGELFF
few | - | TRBJ1-4 | TRBV2 | TGTGCCAGCAGTGGGGGCTCAGCAACTAATGAAAAACTGTTTTTT | CASSGGSATNEKLFF
- | TRBD2 | TRBJ2-2 | TRBV7-3 | TGTGCCAGCAGCCCTAGGGGAGGGGTCACCGGGGAGCTGTTTTTT | CASSPRGGVTGELFF
few | TRBD1 | TRBJ1-1 | TRBV7-3 | TGTGCCAGCAGCTTAACGGGACAGGGAGAATCTTTCTTT | CASSLTGQGESFF
once | TRBD1 | TRBJ1-2 | TRBV7-8 | TGTGCCAGCAGCCTTCCCGGGACAGGGTCGATAAATGGCTACACCTTC | CASSLPGTGSINGYTF
- | TRBD2 | TRBJ2-1 | TRBV25-1 | TGTGCCAGCAGTGGAGCGGGAGAAGTGTACAATGAGCAGTTCTTC | CASSGAGEVYNEQFF
- | - | TRBJ2-7 | TRBV6-1 | TGTGCCAGCAGCCCGGTTAGTGGGAGAGGCTACGAGCAGTACTTC | CASSPVSGRGYEQYF
- | - | TRBJ1-5 | TRBV6-1 | TGTGCCAGCAGTGAAGTAGTAGATCAGCCCCAGCATTTT | CASSEVVDQPQHF
- | - | TRBJ2-1 | TRBV5-1 | TGCGCCAGCAGCTTGGAGCGGGACACTCCATACAATGAGCAGTTCTTC | CASSLERDTPYNEQFF
once | - | TRBJ1-5 | TRBV2 | TGTGCCGGCACACGGGGAGGGGGGTCCAATCAGCCCCAGCATTTT | CAGTRGGGSNQPQHF
- | TRBD1 | TRBJ2-7 | TRBV6-5 | TGTGCCAGCAGTTACGGCCCGGGACAGGGGTTCAACGAGCAGTACTTC | CASSYGPGQGFNEQYF